One and the same sample provided the 19 T cell receptor beta chains below, sequenced in a study of glioma-infiltrating T cells after dendritic cell vaccination. The method was immunoSEQ multiplex PCR; TCRdb's version includes in-frame clones alone and lacks a portion of them. The repertoire includes roughly 100,000 clones, about four fifths of them detected once, and 10% to 15% sits in the top ten. This material consisted of blood, taken before dendritic cell vaccination. Every receptor here comes from a human donor with glioblastoma.

V is TRBV2 and J is TRBJ1-5, with 11 bases that match TRBD1. The CDR3 runs 15 residues. CDR1 is SNHLY and CDR2 is FYNNEI in the germline V gene. V dropped 2 bases and J dropped 6; count of bases not matched to a gene: 3. DNA for the CDR3: TGTGCCAGCAGTGAAAGGGGGACAGGGGGTCAGCCCCAGCATTTT. Translation: CASSERGTGGQPQHF.

CDR3 sequence (DNA): TGCAGCGTTGAAAGGGGAAATGCGCAGTATTTT. It specifies CSVERGNAQYF. The chain is built from TRBV29-1 and TRBJ2-3, with a possible D match to TRBD1 (5 bases). Germline CDR1 and CDR2: SQVTM and ANQGSEA. V lost 2 bases, J lost 10 bases, and 10 bases lay in between. The CDR3 runs 11 residues.

The rearrangement joins TRBV4-1 to TRBJ1-6, with 7 bases fitting TRBD1. V lost 5 bases and J lost 7; bases outside the gene matches: 8. There are 15 residues in the CDR3. The germline V gene encodes CDR1 MGHRA and CDR2 YSYEKL. The CDR3 sequence is CASSGYGTANSPLHF. CDR3 bases: TGCGCCAGCAGCGGATATGGGACAGCAAATTCACCCCTCCACTTT.

This rearrangement joins TRBV19 to TRBJ1-5; 7 bases line up with TRBD1. Germline trimming cut 1 base from V and 7 bases from J; bases unmatched to any gene: 13. CDR1 and CDR2 (germline): LNHDA, SQIVND (reference sequence). The CDR3 sequence is 17 residues long. CDR3 bases: TGTGCCAGTAGTATAGTAGGAGGGGGCGGCTGGGCCCAGCCCCAGCATTTT. Its translation: CASSIVGGGGWAQPQHF. Supplemented by reference TRBV19 and TRBJ1-5, the full variable domain reads DGGITQSPKYLFRKEGQNVTLSCEQNLNHDAMYWYRQDPGQGLRLIYYSQIVNDFQKGDIAEGYSVSREKKESFPLTVTSAQKNPTAFYLCASSIVGGGGWAQPQHFGDGTRLSIL.

V usage is TRBV6-5 and J usage is TRBJ1-1; possibly TRBD1 for D (5 bases). V was cut by 8 bases and J by 3 bases, with 13 bases left in between. CDR1 is MNHEY and CDR2 is SVGAGI in the germline V gene. The CDR3 extends over 13 amino acids. The CDR3 nucleotides read TGTGCCAGCGGCCGGACACCCGACACTGAAGCTTTCTTT. Protein product: CASGRTPDTEAFF.

The chain combines TRBV4-1 with TRBJ1-5; 7 nucleotides align to TRBD1. There are 15 residues in the CDR3. Per the germline V gene, CDR1 is MGHRA and CDR2 is YSYEKL. V was pared by 0 bases and J by 6 bases, with 5 bases of the junction left unmatched. The CDR3 DNA follows: TGCGCCAGCAGCCAAGATAGGGACAGCGGTCAGCCCCAGCATTTT. It translates to CASSQDRDSGQPQHF.

This chain joins TRBV10-2 and TRBJ1-4; TRBD1 aligns across 10 bases. Germline V gives CDR1 WSHSY, CDR2 SAAADI. The CDR3 has 16 amino acids. The V and J ends lost 2 bases and 7 bases, in that order; junction bases with no gene match: 7. CDR3 residues: CASSETTGGEGEKLFF. DNA for the CDR3: TGCGCCAGCAGTGAGACGACAGGGGGCGAAGGTGAAAAACTGTTTTTT.

The chain recombines TRBV15 with TRBJ1-5, with 7 bases identical to TRBD1. CDR1 and CDR2 (germline): LNHNV, YYDKDF (reference sequence). Germline trimming cut 3 bases from V and 0 bases from J; bases unmatched to any gene: 5. This CDR3 region has 16 residues. CDR3 bases: TGTGCCACCAGCAGGGGGACAGTTTATAGCAATCAGCCCCAGCATTTT. Translating gives CATSRGTVYSNQPQHF.

The rearrangement uses TRBV7-6 and TRBJ2-1, with 13 bases identical to TRBD2. The CDR3 loop spans 17 amino acids. V lost 2 bases to trimming and J lost 4 bases; unmatched junction nucleotides: 5. The germline CDR1 and CDR2 sequences are SGHVS and FNYEAQ. CDR3 loop: CASSLTSGGAEYNEQFF. Here the CDR3 DNA reads TGTGCCAGCAGCTTAACTAGCGGGGGGGCCGAATACAATGAGCAGTTCTTC.

V usage is TRBV10-3 and J usage is TRBJ2-5, with TRBD2 matching 14 bases. Germline V gene lookup returns CDR1 ENHRY and CDR2 SYGVKD. J lost 3 bases, V lost 10 bases, and 7 bases had no gene match. CDR3 length equals 15 residues. CDR3 region: CATQTSGGAEETQYF. CDR3 DNA: TGTGCCACTCAGACTAGCGGGGGGGCCGAAGAGACCCAGTACTTC.

V and J are TRBV10-3 and TRBJ1-5; TRBD1 aligns across 7 bases. The CDR3 has 17 residues. Germline trimming cut 0 bases from V and 4 bases from J; bases unmatched to any gene: 9. The germline V gene encodes CDR1 ENHRY and CDR2 SYGVKD. The CDR3 is CAISESGRTGLNQPQHF. The CDR3 DNA sequence: TGTGCCATCAGTGAGTCTGGGAGGACAGGCCTAAATCAGCCCCAGCATTTT.

The genes are TRBV7-9 and TRBJ1-2; D call uncertain. CDR3 length: 14 residues. Trimming removed 1 base at V and 1 base at J, with 7 bases between. CDR1 is SEHNR, CDR2 FQNEAQ, per germline (reference sequence). The CDR3: CASSLEAGNYGYTF. Here the CDR3 DNA reads TGTGCCAGCAGCTTAGAGGCGGGTAACTATGGCTACACCTTC. Based on the CDR3 plus reference TRBV7-9 and TRBJ1-2, the full variable domain is DTGVSQNPRHKITKRGQNVTFRCDPISEHNRLYWYRQTLGQGPEFLTYFQNEAQLEKSRLLSDRFSAERPKGSFSTLEIQRTEQGDSAMYLCASSLEAGNYGYTFGSGTRLTVV.

The rearrangement joins TRBV7-2 to TRBJ2-5; 8 nucleotides line up with TRBD2. The better agreement between TRBJ2-7 and the DNA end casts doubt on the J call. The CDR3 has 17 amino acids. Per the germline V gene, CDR1 is SGHTA and CDR2 is FQGNSA. CDR3 sequence: CASSLAREELELYEQYF. CDR3 coding DNA: TGTGCCAGCAGCTTAGCGCGGGAGGAGCTCGAGCTATACGAGCAGTACTTC.

This clone appeared a single time. The genes are TRBV7-9 and TRBJ2-7, with 9 bases lining up with TRBD2. Losses at the gene ends were 1 base for V and 4 bases for J; bases not matched to a gene: 11. Germline CDR1 and CDR2: SEHNR and FQNEAQ (reference sequence). This CDR3 has 17 residues. CDR3 amino acids: CASSLVQTGLASYEQYF. DNA for the CDR3: TGTGCCAGCAGCTTAGTCCAGACGGGACTAGCATCTTACGAGCAGTACTTC.

The CDR3 DNA reads as TGTGCCAGCACTCCTCAGACTAGCGGCGCAGATACGCAGTATTTT. Amino acids: CASTPQTSGADTQYF. This chain connects TRBV2 to TRBJ2-3; 9 positions agree with TRBD2. Germline CDR1 is SNHLY and CDR2 is FYNNEI. V shed 7 bases and J 4 bases; nucleotides not matched to a gene: 9. This CDR3 is built from 15 residues.

The J gene is TRBJ1-2, the V gene TRBV5-1; possibly TRBD1 for D (5 bases). This CDR3 has 13 residues. Germline-derived CDR1 and CDR2 are SGHRS and YFSETQ. V shed 1 base and J shed 8 bases, with 12 bases lying between them. CDR3 sequence reads: CASSLRGVGGYTF. In DNA form, the CDR3 reads TGCGCCAGCAGCTTGCGGGGGGTGGGCGGCTACACCTTC.

This chain uses TRBV11-3 with TRBJ2-7, with TRBD1 matching over 7 bases. This CDR3 contains 14 residues. CDR1 and CDR2 (germline): SGHNT, YENEEA. J was trimmed by 5 bases and V by 3 bases; bases with no gene match: 7. The CDR3 loop reads CASSFAGGNNEQYF. The CDR3 DNA is TGTGCCAGCAGCTTTGCAGGGGGTAACAACGAGCAGTACTTC.

The V gene is TRBV4-1, the J gene TRBJ1-3, with 8 bases that match TRBD1. The germline V gene has CDR1 MGHRA and CDR2 YSYEKL. The length of the CDR3 is 18 residues. Trimming cost V 1 base and J 0 bases; bases outside gene matches: 8. CDR3 sequence (DNA): TGCGCCAGCAGCCAAGGCGGGAACAGGGGGTCCTCTGGAAACACCATATATTTT. Encoded protein: CASSQGGNRGSSGNTIYF.

V and J are TRBV11-3 and TRBJ2-4, with a possible D match to TRBD2 (5 bases). Germline V lookup: CDR1 SGHNT, CDR2 YENEEA. There are 14 residues in the CDR3. V shed 4 bases and J shed 1 base, with 8 bases lying between them. The chain's CDR3 is CASSSSGAKNIQYF. CDR3 coding DNA: TGTGCCAGCAGCTCTTCGGGGGCCAAAAACATTCAGTACTTC. The variable domain in full, with the rest retrieved from reference TRBV11-3 and TRBJ2-4, is EAGVVQSPRYKIIEKKQPVAFWCNPISGHNTLYWYLQNLGQGPELLIRYENEEAVDDSQLPKDRFSAERLKGVDSTLKIQPAELGDSAVYLCASSSSGAKNIQYFGAGTRLSVL.